This T cell receptor beta chain was captured by sequencing in a study of human T cells and chemical hapten exposure. Study-wide points: High-frequency TCRs, those above 1 in 1000, stayed the same after DPC sensitization.

Time point indicated: healthy volunteer bleed at 2 weeks. Unseparated into fractions, whole blood served as the source from which total RNA was extracted. This clonotype was counted a few times. Its antigen is not known. The study's library attached unique molecular identifiers to single cDNA molecules. TCRdb analysed the RACE reads with MiXCR anew, one entry per CDR3 protein. The sample holds 85,000 to 95,000 distinct CDR3 sequences, roughly 8% seen once. The CDR3 loop spans 18 amino acids. Germline V gene sequence: CDR1 SGHTA, CDR2 FQGNSA. Germline trimming cut 2 bases from V and 4 bases from J; bases unmatched to any gene: 10.

The chain is built from TRBV7-2 and TRBJ2-6; 8 bases fit TRBD1. The receptor was isolated from a female donor in good health. Some clones in this sample may be carry-over from other donors' samples. Sequenced input: whole blood. CDR3 protein: CASSLRRQGKVGANVLTF. CDR3 in DNA: TGTGCCAGCAGCTTACGTCGACAGGGGAAAGTAGGGGCCAACGTCCTGACTTTC.